This entry lists 9 T cell receptor beta chains sequenced from one sample in a study of metastatic and nonmetastatic thyroid tumors. MiXCR reprocessed the PCR reads for TCRdb. The profile shows 13,000 to 15,000 clones, 25% to 30% of them singletons. Patients underwent thyroid surgery, and none had received any treatment before it. Material for sequencing was blood. The receptors were gathered from a female donor with papillary thyroid cancer or a benign thyroid nodule (not recorded which). Some clones in this sample may be carry-over from other donors' samples.

J is TRBJ2-5 and V is TRBV6-1; TRBD1 matches at 9 bases. This CDR3 comprises 16 residues. Germline V gene data show CDR1 as MNHNS and CDR2 as SASEGT. V shed 6 bases, J shed 4 bases, and the junction held 12 bases outside the gene matches. As DNA, the CDR3 is TGTGCCAGCAGAGCTTTTGGACAGGGGCCGAGAGAGACCCAGTACTTC. Encoded protein: CASRAFGQGPRETQYF.

Judged by abundance, this clone is medium-sized (0.01 to 0.1%). The chain couples TRBV18 to TRBJ1-3, with TRBD1 identical over 11 bases. The CDR3 sequence is 16 residues long. The V gene end was trimmed by 1 base and the J gene end by 2 bases; junction bases not matched to a gene: 1. Germline V gene lookup returns CDR1 KGHSH and CDR2 LQKENI. CDR3 nucleotide sequence: TGTGCCAGCTCACCACTGGGACAGGGGGCTGGAAACACCATATATTTT. Residues: CASSPLGQGAGNTIYF.

Points on this clone: A much bigger clone sits one base away, suggesting this may be a read error. This rearrangement joins TRBV5-1 to TRBJ2-4; D possibly corresponds to TRBD1 (6 bases). This CDR3 contains 15 residues. V was shortened by 4 bases and J by 12 bases, with 23 bases between the two germline ends. Germline V gene lookup returns CDR1 SGHRS and CDR2 YFSETQ. CDR3 nucleotide sequence: TGCGCCAGCAGCAACTGGGACATGACTTCGGACACTCAGTACTTC. It translates to CASSNWDMTSDTQYF. The entire variable domain, with the rest obtained from reference TRBV5-1 and TRBJ2-4, is as follows: KAGVTQTPRYLIKTRGQQVTLSCSPISGHRSVSWYQQTPGQGLQFLFEYFSETQRNKGNFPGRFSGRQFSNSRSEMNVSTLELGDSALYLCASSNWDMTSDTQYFGAGTRLSVL.

This clone was found a few times. The chain couples TRBV7-2 to TRBJ2-7; no clear D gene. The CDR3 is 12 residues long. V lost 5 bases, J lost 1 base, and 6 bases lay in between. The germline gives CDR1 SGHTA, CDR2 FQGNSA. In DNA form, the CDR3 reads TGTGCCAGCAGCCCAACATCCTACGAGCAGTACTTC. It yields the protein CASSPTSYEQYF.

The DNA for the CDR3 is TGTGCCAGCAGTTTACTCCGATACACTGAAGCTTTCTTT. It specifies CASSLLRYTEAFF. V gene TRBV28 combines with J gene TRBJ1-1; D gene unclear. The CDR3 is 13 residues long. V gave up 2 bases and J gave up 3 bases, with 7 bases separating them. CDR1 is MDHEN and CDR2 is SYDVKM in the germline V gene.

J is TRBJ1-1 and V is TRBV12-3 or TRBV12-4; 12 bases agree with TRBD1. This CDR3 is 18 amino acids long. V lost 7 bases and J lost 4; bases outside the gene matches: 16. The CDR3 loop is CASTPRDGTGGPVTEAFF. The CDR3 nucleotides are TGTGCCAGCACCCCTCGGGATGGGACAGGGGGCCCGGTCACTGAAGCTTTCTTT.

A few counts support this clone. In the same sample, other DNA sequences code for this CDR3. This chain connects TRBV11-2 to TRBJ2-1, with 8 bases that match TRBD2. Losses at the gene ends were 4 bases for V and 1 base for J; bases not matched to a gene: 6. Germline V CDR1 and CDR2: SGHAT, FQNNGV. The CDR3 is 16 amino acids. The CDR3 coding sequence is TGTGCCAGCAGCTCTGGGGGCGGGGGGTCCTACAATGAGCAGTTCTTC. This codes for CASSSGGGGSYNEQFF. Based on the CDR3 plus reference TRBV11-2 and TRBJ2-1, the full variable domain is EAGVAQSPRYKIIEKRQSVAFWCNPISGHATLYWYQQILGQGPKLLIQFQNNGVVDDSQLPKDRFSAERLKGVDSTLKIQPAKLEDSAVYLCASSSGGGGSYNEQFFGPGTRLTVL.

In its sample, this clone is medium-sized. The V and J genes are TRBV6-1 and TRBJ2-7; 8 bases fit TRBD2. V lost 2 bases and J lost 0; bases outside the gene matches: 3. CDR1 is MNHNS, CDR2 SASEGT, per germline. This CDR3 contains 15 residues. The CDR3 DNA reads TGTGCCAGCAGTGAAAGCGGGGGCCCCTCCTACGAGCAGTACTTC. This sequence encodes CASSESGGPSYEQYF.

The V and J genes are TRBV20-1 and TRBJ2-2; 7 positions match TRBD1. The CDR3 is 14 residues long. Germline loops: CDR1 DFQATT, CDR2 SNEGSKA (reference sequence). Trimming cost V 5 bases and J 10 bases; bases outside gene matches: 13. The CDR3 sequence: CSASDRAVGVELFF. CDR3 DNA: TGCAGTGCTTCCGACAGGGCAGTTGGCGTGGAGCTGTTTTTT.